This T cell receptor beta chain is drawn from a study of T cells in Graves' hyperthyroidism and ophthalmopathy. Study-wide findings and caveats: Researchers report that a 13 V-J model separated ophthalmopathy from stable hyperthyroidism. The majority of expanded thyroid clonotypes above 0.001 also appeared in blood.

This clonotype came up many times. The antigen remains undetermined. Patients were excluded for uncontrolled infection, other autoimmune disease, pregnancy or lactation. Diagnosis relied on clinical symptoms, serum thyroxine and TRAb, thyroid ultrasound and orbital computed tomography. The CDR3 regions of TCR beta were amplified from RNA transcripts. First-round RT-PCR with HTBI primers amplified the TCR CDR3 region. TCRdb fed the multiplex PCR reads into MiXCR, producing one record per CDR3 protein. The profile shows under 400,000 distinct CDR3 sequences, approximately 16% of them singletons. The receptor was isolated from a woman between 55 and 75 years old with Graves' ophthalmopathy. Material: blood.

CDR3 sequence: CASSYYRGEYEQYF. DNA of the CDR3: TGTGCCAGCAGTTATTACAGGGGGGAATACGAGCAGTACTTC. The V call is TRBV27, the J call TRBJ2-7; 8 positions agree with TRBD1. Germline CDR1 and CDR2: MNHEY and SMNVEV (reference sequence). This CDR3 spans 14 amino acids. V was pared by 4 bases and J by 4 bases, with 6 bases of the junction left unmatched.